The 23 T cell receptor beta chains reported below all come from one sample, sequenced in a study of blood T cell repertoires in COVID-19. Sequenced by immunoSEQ multiplex PCR; TCRdb stores in-frame clones only, minus some. The table records approximately 120,000 clones, approximately 85% of them present only once. Sequences were obtained from peripheral blood. These receptors all stem from a human donor in a cohort sampled during active COVID-19.

This chain links TRBV5-1 with TRBJ1-1; 8 bases are a match to TRBD1. The V gene's germline CDR1 is SGHRS and CDR2 YFSETQ. Trimming removed 4 bases from V and 5 bases from J; junction bases left unmatched: 16. This CDR3 is 17 amino acids long. The CDR3 nucleotides are TGCGCCAGCAGCCCGTGGGGCGGGAACAGGGGGTTAACTGAAGCTTTCTTT. Amino acid sequence: CASSPWGGNRGLTEAFF. Using reference TRBV5-1 and TRBJ1-1 for the parts outside the CDR3, the full variable domain is KAGVTQTPRYLIKTRGQQVTLSCSPISGHRSVSWYQQTPGQGLQFLFEYFSETQRNKGNFPGRFSGRQFSNSRSEMNVSTLELGDSALYLCASSPWGGNRGLTEAFFGQGTRLTVV.

The V and J genes are TRBV4-3 and TRBJ2-3; 8 bases line up with TRBD2. V was pared by 0 bases and J by 2 bases, with 4 bases of the junction left unmatched. The CDR3 spans 16 residues. CDR1 and CDR2 (germline): LGHNA, YSLEER. The CDR3 spells CASSQETGGYTDTQYF. CDR3 nucleotide sequence: TGCGCCAGCAGCCAAGAAACGGGAGGGTACACAGATACGCAGTATTTT.

The rearrangement links TRBV7-2 to TRBJ1-2, with 8 bases aligning to TRBD1. This CDR3 has 18 residues. The germline gives CDR1 SGHTA, CDR2 FQGNSA. V dropped 4 bases and J dropped 8; count of bases not matched to a gene: 21. The CDR3 sequence is CASSYSVGDRDRGGGYTF. In DNA form, the CDR3 reads TGTGCCAGCAGCTACTCGGTCGGAGACCGTGACAGGGGTGGAGGCTACACCTTC.

This clone appeared a single time. This chain joins TRBV19 and TRBJ2-1, with TRBD2 identical over 12 bases. This CDR3 has 14 amino acids. Germline V gene lookup returns CDR1 LNHDA and CDR2 SQIVND (reference sequence). The V and J ends lost 5 bases and 10 bases, in that order; junction bases with no gene match: 6. In DNA, the CDR3 is TGTGCCAGTAGTTGGCTAGCGGGAGGGGACGAGCAGTTCTTC. This sequence encodes CASSWLAGGDEQFF.

The chain has TRBV24-1 and TRBJ2-1; the match to TRBD1 covers 8 bases. Germline CDR1 KGHDR, CDR2 SFDVKD. The CDR3 covers 15 residues. V lost 4 bases and J lost 6; bases outside the gene matches: 7. The CDR3 nucleotides read TGTGCCACCAGTGACCAGGGACAGGCCCTCAATGAGCAGTTCTTC. Translated, it gives CATSDQGQALNEQFF.

This chain uses TRBV15 with TRBJ1-1; D ambiguous. V lost 5 bases and J lost 2, with 15 bases in between. CDR3 size: 15 residues. Germline-derived CDR1 and CDR2 are LNHNV and YYDKDF (reference sequence). The CDR3 DNA follows: TGTGCCACCAGCCCGAGACTCTCCGCAAACACTGAAGCTTTCTTT. Amino acid sequence: CATSPRLSANTEAFF.

V usage is TRBV5-6 and J usage is TRBJ1-1; unclear D gene. Germline values: CDR1 SGHDT, CDR2 YYEEEE. The CDR3 has 13 amino acids. V lost 1 base and J lost 3, with 7 bases in between. Here the CDR3 DNA reads TGTGCCAGCAGCTTGTCTAGAGACACTGAAGCTTTCTTT. Translated: CASSLSRDTEAFF.

The CDR3 nucleotides read TGTGCCAGTAGACAGTCCGGAGAGACCCAGTACTTC. Residues: CASRQSGETQYF. The genes are TRBV19 and TRBJ2-5, with D hard to call. In germline, CDR1 is LNHDA, CDR2 SQIVND (reference sequence). This CDR3 spans 12 amino acids. The ends were cut back, 6 bases at V and 4 bases at J, with 9 bases in the middle.

For the CDR3, the DNA is TGTGCCAGCAGCCCTTTTGGGGGAGGCCCTGCTACTGAGCAGTTCTTC. Translation gives CASSPFGGGPATEQFF. The chain uses TRBV7-9 and TRBJ2-1; maybe TRBD2 (6 bases). Trimming cost V 5 bases and J 9 bases, with 23 bases left between them. Germline V CDR1 and CDR2: SEHNR, FQNEAQ (reference sequence). The CDR3 has 16 amino acids.

This chain links TRBV2 with TRBJ1-1; D call uncertain. Germline V gene lookup returns CDR1 SNHLY and CDR2 FYNNEI. The CDR3 totals 12 residues. Trimming stripped 1 base from V and 7 bases from J, with 7 bases between. CDR3 sequence reads: CASSEVGDEAFF. CDR3 DNA: TGTGCCAGCAGTGAAGTGGGAGATGAAGCTTTCTTT.

V gene TRBV2 combines with J gene TRBJ1-2; TRBD1 matches at 7 bases. The CDR3 covers 14 residues. The germline CDR1 and CDR2 sequences are SNHLY and FYNNEI. Unmatched junction bases numbered 6, after V lost 1 base and J lost 7 bases. This CDR3 reads CASSEVGRGSGYTF. The CDR3 DNA follows: TGTGCCAGCAGTGAAGTTGGCAGGGGGTCTGGCTACACCTTC. The full variable domain, completed using reference TRBV2 and TRBJ1-2, is EPEVTQTPSHQVTQMGQEVILRCVPISNHLYFYWYRQILGQKVEFLVSFYNNEISEKSEIFDDQFSVERPDGSNFTLKIRSTKLEDSAMYFCASSEVGRGSGYTFGSGTRLTVV.

The chain links TRBV6-2 or TRBV6-3 to TRBJ2-2, with TRBD1 matching 7 bases. After removal of 3 bases from V and 1 base from J, the junction contained 5 bases not matched to a gene. The germline V gene encodes CDR1 MNHEY and CDR2 SVGEGT. This CDR3 is 16 amino acids long. CDR3: CASSYSGTVNTGELFF. The CDR3 coding sequence is TGTGCCAGCAGTTATTCCGGGACAGTGAACACCGGGGAGCTGTTTTTT.

The chain combines TRBV6-2 or TRBV6-3 with TRBJ1-5; D gene unclear. Germline values: CDR1 MNHEY, CDR2 SVGEGT. CDR3 length: 18 amino acids. The germline V and J ends were trimmed by 0 bases and 6 bases, with 21 bases remaining between them. DNA for the CDR3: TGTGCCAGCAGTTACTCGATCATGGTTGTCGGGTTCCGTCAGCCCCAGCATTTT. This codes for CASSYSIMVVGFRQPQHF.

The rearrangement joins TRBV6-6 to TRBJ2-7; 7 bases align to TRBD1. This CDR3 region has 13 residues. The V gene end was trimmed by 7 bases and the J gene end by 2 bases; junction bases not matched to a gene: 5. CDR1 is MNHNY and CDR2 is SVGAGI in the germline V gene (reference sequence). CDR3 protein: CASNNGQAYEQYF. In DNA, the CDR3 is TGTGCCAGCAACAACGGACAGGCCTACGAGCAGTACTTC.

The chain combines TRBV6-6 with TRBJ1-1; the match to TRBD1 covers 10 bases. V was pared by 6 bases and J by 5 bases, with 6 bases of the junction left unmatched. The CDR3 contains 14 residues. Germline values: CDR1 MNHNY, CDR2 SVGAGI (reference sequence). CDR3 sequence reads: CASSRVGQGTEAFF. Written as DNA, the CDR3 is TGTGCCAGCAGCCGGGTGGGACAGGGGACTGAAGCTTTCTTT.

The chain recombines TRBV6-6 with TRBJ1-1; TRBD1 is a possible D gene (6 bases). The V gene lost 7 bases and the J gene lost 5 bases, with 23 bases spanning the gap. The CDR3 is made up of 16 amino acids. Germline-derived CDR1 and CDR2 are MNHNY and SVGAGI (reference sequence). The CDR3 is CASTSRGGFRRTEAFF. The DNA for the CDR3 is TGTGCCAGCACCTCCAGGGGTGGGTTCAGAAGGACTGAAGCTTTCTTT.

This chain uses TRBV7-2 with TRBJ1-1, with D hard to call. Per germline, CDR1 SGHTA and CDR2 FQGNSA. V lost 4 bases and J lost 4, with 13 bases in between. This CDR3 contains 14 residues. CDR3 residues: CASSSATLGTEAFF. The CDR3 DNA reads as TGTGCCAGCAGCTCTGCTACCCTCGGCACTGAAGCTTTCTTT.

The CDR3 reads CASSRTGTSGSLNEQFF. In DNA form, the CDR3 reads TGTGCCAGCAGCCGGACTGGGACTAGCGGGAGTTTAAATGAGCAGTTCTTC. The genes are TRBV11-2 and TRBJ2-1; TRBD2 aligns across 14 bases. The CDR3 is 17 amino acids. Germline V lookup: CDR1 SGHAT, CDR2 FQNNGV. V was pared by 5 bases and J by 7 bases, with 10 bases of the junction left unmatched.

This chain joins TRBV2 and TRBJ1-6, with 7 bases identical to TRBD1. The CDR3 runs to 14 residues. Trimming cost V 6 bases and J 4 bases; bases outside gene matches: 3. In germline, CDR1 is SNHLY, CDR2 FYNNEI. The CDR3: CASRGTDYNSPLHF. CDR3 DNA: TGTGCCAGCAGGGGGACAGATTATAATTCACCCCTCCACTTT. The full variable domain, with the rest looked up from reference TRBV2 and TRBJ1-6, is EPEVTQTPSHQVTQMGQEVILRCVPISNHLYFYWYRQILGQKVEFLVSFYNNEISEKSEIFDDQFSVERPDGSNFTLKIRSTKLEDSAMYFCASRGTDYNSPLHFGNGTRLTVT.

The sample holds a few counts of this clone. The chain has TRBV19 and TRBJ1-5, with D possibly TRBD1 on 6 matching bases. Germline loops: CDR1 LNHDA, CDR2 SQIVND (reference sequence). Trimming took off 9 bases at V and 0 bases at J, with 15 bases between the two ends. This CDR3 spans 15 amino acids. CDR3 sequence reads: CASKTQGHSNQPQHF. DNA of the CDR3: TGTGCCAGCAAAACCCAGGGACATAGCAATCAGCCCCAGCATTTT.

This chain joins TRBV6-5 and TRBJ1-1; 9 bases match TRBD1. V gave up 5 bases and J gave up 11 bases; unmatched junction bases: 6. Germline V lookup: CDR1 MNHEY, CDR2 SVGAGI. The CDR3 is 12 amino acids. CDR3 loop: CASSPRTGEAFF. The CDR3 DNA reads TGTGCCAGCAGTCCGCGGACAGGGGAGGCTTTCTTT.

The chain combines TRBV3-1 (or the pseudogene TRBV3-2) with TRBJ1-1; D unclear. The V gene's germline CDR1 is LGHDT and CDR2 YNNKEL (reference sequence). V lost 3 bases and J 0 bases, leaving 5 bases between the germline ends. CDR3 size: 13 residues. DNA of the CDR3: TGTGCCAGCAGCCAGGGCTTGAACACTGAAGCTTTCTTT. It specifies CASSQGLNTEAFF.

The rearrangement links TRBV7-9 to TRBJ2-2, with D possibly matching TRBD2 (5 bases). V was cut by 5 bases and J by 1 base, with 14 bases left in between. CDR3 length: 16 residues. Germline CDR1 and CDR2: SEHNR and FQNEAQ (reference sequence). The CDR3 region is CASSQNPRGNTGELFF. CDR3 coding DNA: TGTGCCAGCAGCCAAAATCCCCGGGGGAACACCGGGGAGCTGTTTTTT.